This TCR beta chain emerged from a study of a mutant IDH1 vaccine in newly diagnosed glioma. Background on the study: The study gave patients eight vaccinations in weeks 1, 3, 5, 7, 11, 15, 19, 23. The treated population exhibited a male proportion of roughly 60%, a female proportion of roughly 40%, and a mean age of roughly 39 years.

The CDR3 totals 15 residues. V shed 4 bases and J shed 4 bases, with 16 bases lying between them. Per the germline V gene, CDR1 is MNHEY and CDR2 is SMNVEV (reference sequence). Time point meaning: week 23, last vaccination. Vaccination comprised doses that each held 300 ug of mutant IDH1 20-mer peptide, plus topical imiquimod. Only in-frame clones appear in the TCRdb table, and some are missing; sequencing was by immunoSEQ multiplex PCR. The sample carries 26,000 or so clones, about four fifths recorded once. Comment on this clone: Its matching antigen is unknown.

The starting material was PBMCs, obtained from a glioma patient whose treatment included an IDH1 peptide vaccine. This receptor was obtained from a woman aged 30 to 39 with glioma. The V and J genes are TRBV27 and TRBJ1-2; the D gene is possibly TRBD1 (6 bases). CDR3 residues: CASSSRGGGFYGYTF. CDR3 coding DNA: TGTGCCAGCAGTTCCCGGGGAGGGGGATTCTATGGCTACACCTTC.